This T cell receptor beta chain was found in a study of T cell repertoires in cytomegalovirus infection. Study-level background: Indications came from public TCR beta signatures; they pointed to CMV infection and to a matching HLA type. Findings and limits, study-wide: HLA-C-restricted CMV clonotypes gave the most frequent clonotype in two of eight donors. Identification of carriers of CMV plus the relevant HLA was achieved through cumulative public TCR beta family frequency.

This clonotype was counted only a few times. Its antigen remains unknown. Each CDR3 protein gets one entry after TCRdb re-called the reads with MiXCR. The sample records 180,000 or so distinct CDR3 sequences, about 18% being singletons. Sequencing was done on a sample of CD8+ T cells from PBMCs. The source is a human donor in good health (CMV status not recorded). Some clones in this sample may be carry-over from other donors' samples.

The CDR3 here is CASTPLVNTGELFF. The CDR3 DNA reads as TGTGCCAGCACGCCCCTCGTGAACACCGGGGAGCTGTTTTTT. J is TRBJ2-2 and V is TRBV12-3 or TRBV12-4; D not resolved. The CDR3 is made up of 14 amino acids. V dropped 7 bases and J dropped 1 base, with 10 bases sitting between them.